This is a list of T cell receptor beta chains from one sample in a study. TCRdb fed the 5' RACE reads into MiXCR, producing one record per CDR3 protein. The top ten hold less than 4.5% of the sample, which has 5,000 to 7,000 distinct CDR3 sequences, around half seen once. Sequenced sample: memory CD4+ T cells sorted from blood. The origin of the receptors is a female donor with breast cancer. The CDR3 runs from the conserved cysteine through the conserved F or W. Each record gives: V gene, CDR3 length, D gene, clone size, J gene, CDR3 protein, CDR3 DNA. D genes are given only for firm matches. Where a row states a size, it is once, few, many or the class of an expanded clone; other rows omit it.

v_call: TRBV20-1; cdr3_length: 18; d_call: NA; clone_size: medium-sized; j_call: TRBJ1-3; cdr3_aa: CSARARGSPHSCGNTIYF; cdr3_nt: TGCAGTGCTAGAGCAAGGGGCTCCCCCCATTCATGTGGAAACACCATATATTTT
v_call: TRBV20-1; cdr3_length: 14; d_call: NA; clone_size: few; j_call: TRBJ1-1; cdr3_aa: CSAPRGGLITEAFF; cdr3_nt: TGCAGTGCACCCCGGGGGGGGTTGATCACTGAAGCTTTCTTT
v_call: TRBV20-1; cdr3_length: 13; d_call: TRBD1; clone_size: few; j_call: TRBJ1-3; cdr3_aa: CSARPDRGNTIYF; cdr3_nt: TGCAGTGCTAGGCCGGACAGGGGAAACACCATATATTTT
v_call: TRBV3-1; cdr3_length: 14; d_call: NA; clone_size: NA; j_call: TRBJ1-5; cdr3_aa: CASSQGSGHQPQHF; cdr3_nt: TGTGCCAGCAGCCAGGGGTCTGGCCATCAGCCCCAGCATTTT
v_call: TRBV2; cdr3_length: 13; d_call: NA; clone_size: NA; j_call: TRBJ2-3; cdr3_aa: CASSRDGGDTQYF; cdr3_nt: TGTGCCAGCTCGAGGGACGGTGGGGATACGCAGTATTTT
v_call: TRBV7-8; cdr3_length: 17; d_call: TRBD2; clone_size: NA; j_call: TRBJ2-5; cdr3_aa: CASSPRTSGARRETQYF; cdr3_nt: TGTGCCAGCAGCCCCCGGACTAGCGGGGCCCGGCGGGAGACCCAGTACTTC
v_call: TRBV5-1; cdr3_length: 15; d_call: TRBD1; clone_size: few; j_call: TRBJ2-7; cdr3_aa: CASSWGTVQSYEQYF; cdr3_nt: TGCGCCAGCAGCTGGGGGACAGTGCAATCCTACGAGCAGTACTTC
v_call: TRBV6-1; cdr3_length: 18; d_call: NA; clone_size: NA; j_call: TRBJ1-1; cdr3_aa: CASSEALRGRGGKTEAFF; cdr3_nt: TGTGCCAGCAGTGAAGCGCTTCGGGGACGAGGAGGAAAAACTGAAGCTTTCTTT
v_call: TRBV6-6; cdr3_length: 15; d_call: NA; clone_size: NA; j_call: TRBJ1-6; cdr3_aa: CASSSSGQGTSPLHF; cdr3_nt: NA
v_call: TRBV24-1; cdr3_length: 15; d_call: TRBD1; clone_size: NA; j_call: TRBJ1-4; cdr3_aa: CATSDAVTGDEKLFF; cdr3_nt: TGTGCCACCAGTGATGCCGTGACAGGGGATGAAAAACTGTTTTTT
v_call: TRBV29-1; cdr3_length: 13; d_call: TRBD1; clone_size: NA; j_call: TRBJ2-7; cdr3_aa: CSVGRDRAYEQYF; cdr3_nt: TGCAGCGTTGGACGGGACAGGGCCTACGAGCAGTACTTC
v_call: TRBV20-1; cdr3_length: 13; d_call: NA; clone_size: NA; j_call: TRBJ1-2; cdr3_aa: CSARDLTSLGYTF; cdr3_nt: TGCAGTGCTAGAGACCTAACATCCCTGGGGTACACCTTC
v_call: TRBV5-4; cdr3_length: 15; d_call: NA; clone_size: once; j_call: TRBJ1-6; cdr3_aa: CASSLKSSYNSPLHF; cdr3_nt: TGTGCCAGCAGCTTGAAGAGCTCCTATAATTCACCCCTCCACTTT
v_call: TRBV6-2/TRBV6-3; cdr3_length: 12; d_call: NA; clone_size: NA; j_call: TRBJ1-5; cdr3_aa: CASSYSKTHQHF; cdr3_nt: TGTGCCAGCAGTTACTCGAAGACCCACCAGCATTTT
v_call: TRBV20-1; cdr3_length: 12; d_call: NA; clone_size: few; j_call: TRBJ1-2; cdr3_aa: CSAREGFYGYTF; cdr3_nt: TGCAGTGCTAGGGAGGGCTTCTATGGCTACACCTTC
v_call: TRBV6-1; cdr3_length: 14; d_call: NA; clone_size: NA; j_call: TRBJ1-2; cdr3_aa: CASSPFGGRDGYTF; cdr3_nt: TGTGCCAGTAGCCCTTTTGGGGGAAGGGATGGCTACACCTTC
v_call: TRBV12-3/TRBV12-4; cdr3_length: 15; d_call: NA; clone_size: NA; j_call: TRBJ2-4; cdr3_aa: CASSFAQLAKNIQYF; cdr3_nt: TGTGCCAGCAGTTTTGCCCAATTAGCCAAAAACATTCAGTACTTC
v_call: TRBV2; cdr3_length: 16; d_call: TRBD2; clone_size: few; j_call: TRBJ2-3; cdr3_aa: CASRSGLAGYTDTQYF; cdr3_nt: TGTGCCAGCAGATCGGGACTAGCGGGGTACACAGATACGCAGTATTTT
v_call: TRBV10-3; cdr3_length: 11; d_call: NA; clone_size: NA; j_call: TRBJ2-1; cdr3_aa: CAISGNFGQFF; cdr3_nt: TGTGCCATCAGTGGGAACTTTGGGCAGTTCTTC
v_call: TRBV20-1; cdr3_length: 15; d_call: TRBD1; clone_size: NA; j_call: TRBJ2-1; cdr3_aa: CSARDIDRGDNEQFF; cdr3_nt: TGCAGTGCTAGAGACATCGACAGGGGGGATAATGAGCAGTTCTTC
v_call: TRBV20-1; cdr3_length: 11; d_call: NA; clone_size: NA; j_call: TRBJ2-1; cdr3_aa: CSARLYNEQFF; cdr3_nt: TGCAGTGCTAGACTGTACAATGAGCAGTTCTTC
v_call: TRBV20-1; cdr3_length: 15; d_call: TRBD2; clone_size: NA; j_call: TRBJ2-3; cdr3_aa: CSALRRAGVTDTQYF; cdr3_nt: TGCAGTGCCCTAAGGCGAGCGGGGGTCACAGATACGCAGTATTTT
v_call: TRBV2; cdr3_length: 15; d_call: TRBD1; clone_size: NA; j_call: TRBJ1-1; cdr3_aa: CASSLNGQGNTEAFF; cdr3_nt: TGTGCCAGCAGCCTCAACGGACAGGGGAACACTGAAGCTTTCTTT
v_call: TRBV12-3/TRBV12-4; cdr3_length: 12; d_call: NA; clone_size: NA; j_call: TRBJ2-1; cdr3_aa: CASSSQGLLTQF; cdr3_nt: TGTGCCAGCAGTTCTCAGGGTCTCCTGACCCAATTC
v_call: TRBV11-3; cdr3_length: 16; d_call: TRBD2; clone_size: NA; j_call: TRBJ2-3; cdr3_aa: CASSLDGGTLTDTQYF; cdr3_nt: TGTGCCAGCAGCTTAGACGGGGGGACCCTCACAGATACGCAGTATTTT
v_call: TRBV30; cdr3_length: 14; d_call: NA; clone_size: once; j_call: TRBJ1-6; cdr3_aa: CAWSGQEANSPLHF; cdr3_nt: TGTGCCTGGAGTGGACAGGAGGCTAATTCACCCCTCCACTTT
v_call: TRBV3-1; cdr3_length: 14; d_call: NA; clone_size: NA; j_call: TRBJ1-2; cdr3_aa: CASSPGLRNYGYTF; cdr3_nt: TGTGCCAGCAGTCCCGGGCTTCGGAACTATGGCTACACCTTC
v_call: TRBV20-1; cdr3_length: 14; d_call: TRBD1; clone_size: NA; j_call: TRBJ2-7; cdr3_aa: CSARVGRGLYEQYF; cdr3_nt: TGCAGTGCCCGAGTGGGCAGGGGGCTCTACGAGCAGTACTTC
v_call: TRBV29-1; cdr3_length: 12; d_call: NA; clone_size: NA; j_call: TRBJ2-5; cdr3_aa: CSVEVGVETQYF; cdr3_nt: TGCAGCGTTGAGGTGGGGGTAGAGACCCAGTACTTC
v_call: TRBV7-9; cdr3_length: 15; d_call: NA; clone_size: NA; j_call: TRBJ2-5; cdr3_aa: CASSFATLGGETQYF; cdr3_nt: TGTGCCAGCAGCTTTGCGACTCTAGGGGGAGAGACCCAGTACTTC
v_call: TRBV3-1; cdr3_length: 13; d_call: NA; clone_size: few; j_call: TRBJ2-2; cdr3_aa: CASSQVGLGELFF; cdr3_nt: TGTGCCAGCAGCCAAGTGGGCCTCGGGGAGCTGTTTTTT
v_call: TRBV20-1; cdr3_length: 16; d_call: NA; clone_size: NA; j_call: TRBJ2-1; cdr3_aa: CSARDLASSSYNEQFF; cdr3_nt: TGCAGTGCTAGAGATCTGGCGAGCAGCTCCTACAATGAGCAGTTCTTC
v_call: TRBV11-2; cdr3_length: 16; d_call: NA; clone_size: NA; j_call: TRBJ2-5; cdr3_aa: CASSYPSGGPRGTQYF; cdr3_nt: TGTGCCAGCAGCTACCCTTCTGGGGGGCCCCGTGGGACCCAGTACTTC
v_call: TRBV5-1; cdr3_length: 15; d_call: TRBD1; clone_size: NA; j_call: TRBJ1-1; cdr3_aa: CASSGATGVNTEAFF; cdr3_nt: TGCGCCAGCAGCGGGGCGACAGGGGTGAACACTGAAGCTTTCTTT
v_call: TRBV5-1; cdr3_length: 15; d_call: TRBD1; clone_size: NA; j_call: TRBJ2-7; cdr3_aa: CTSSSLGTEIREQYF; cdr3_nt: TGCACCAGCAGCTCCCTAGGGACAGAGATACGAGAGCAGTACTTC
v_call: TRBV7-2; cdr3_length: 16; d_call: NA; clone_size: NA; j_call: TRBJ1-5; cdr3_aa: CASSESGWARNQPQHF; cdr3_nt: TGTGCCAGCAGCGAATCCGGGTGGGCGAGAAATCAGCCCCAGCATTTT
v_call: TRBV20-1; cdr3_length: 15; d_call: NA; clone_size: once; j_call: TRBJ2-3; cdr3_aa: CSASVSGSESDTQYF; cdr3_nt: TGCAGTGCTAGTGTCTCGGGCTCCGAGTCGGATACGCAGTATTTT
v_call: TRBV20-1; cdr3_length: 14; d_call: NA; clone_size: NA; j_call: TRBJ2-7; cdr3_aa: CSAQHPGDFYEQYF; cdr3_nt: TGCAGTGCCCAGCACCCCGGGGATTTCTACGAGCAGTACTTC
v_call: TRBV20-1; cdr3_length: 14; d_call: TRBD2; clone_size: NA; j_call: TRBJ2-5; cdr3_aa: CSAGGTSGSETQYF; cdr3_nt: TGCAGTGCTGGGGGGACTAGCGGGAGTGAGACCCAGTACTTC
v_call: TRBV7-9; cdr3_length: 11; d_call: NA; clone_size: NA; j_call: TRBJ2-1; cdr3_aa: CASQRDNEQFF; cdr3_nt: TGTGCCAGCCAGCGGGACAATGAGCAGTTCTTC
v_call: TRBV7-6; cdr3_length: 18; d_call: NA; clone_size: NA; j_call: TRBJ2-2; cdr3_aa: CASSLISGDEFHTGELFF; cdr3_nt: TGTGCCAGCAGCTTAATAAGTGGGGACGAATTTCACACCGGGGAGCTGTTTTTT
v_call: TRBV12-3/TRBV12-4; cdr3_length: 13; d_call: NA; clone_size: NA; j_call: TRBJ2-3; cdr3_aa: CASSRADTDTQYF; cdr3_nt: TGTGCCAGCAGTCGAGCGGACACAGATACGCAGTATTTT
v_call: TRBV4-1; cdr3_length: 15; d_call: NA; clone_size: NA; j_call: TRBJ1-2; cdr3_aa: CASSRLARGDYGYTF; cdr3_nt: TGCGCCAGCAGCCGTCTAGCCAGGGGCGACTATGGCTACACCTTC
v_call: TRBV12-3/TRBV12-4; cdr3_length: 11; d_call: NA; clone_size: NA; j_call: TRBJ2-3; cdr3_aa: CASSFGTRVDF; cdr3_nt: TGTGCCAGCAGTTTCGGGACTCGCGTGGATTTT
v_call: TRBV5-5; cdr3_length: 14; d_call: NA; clone_size: NA; j_call: TRBJ2-2; cdr3_aa: CASSLPGLGGELFF; cdr3_nt: TGTGCCAGCAGCTTGCCGGGTTTGGGCGGGGAGCTGTTTTTT
v_call: TRBV5-1; cdr3_length: 13; d_call: NA; clone_size: once; j_call: TRBJ2-1; cdr3_aa: CASSLEWGAEQFF; cdr3_nt: TGCGCCAGCAGCTTGGAGTGGGGGGCTGAGCAGTTCTTC
v_call: TRBV7-7; cdr3_length: 13; d_call: NA; clone_size: NA; j_call: TRBJ2-3; cdr3_aa: CASSPGITDTQYF; cdr3_nt: TGTGCTAGCAGCCCCGGGATTACAGATACGCAGTATTTT
v_call: TRBV2; cdr3_length: 13; d_call: NA; clone_size: NA; j_call: TRBJ2-7; cdr3_aa: CASSGTEGYEQYF; cdr3_nt: TGTGCCAGCAGTGGGACAGAGGGCTACGAGCAGTACTTC
v_call: TRBV7-3; cdr3_length: 17; d_call: TRBD1; clone_size: NA; j_call: TRBJ2-5; cdr3_aa: CASSLGTGTGLQETQYF; cdr3_nt: TGTGCCAGCAGCTTAGGTACCGGGACAGGCCTCCAAGAGACCCAGTACTTC
v_call: TRBV24-1; cdr3_length: 17; d_call: NA; clone_size: NA; j_call: TRBJ2-1; cdr3_aa: CATSVGGESSSYNEQFF; cdr3_nt: TGTGCCACCAGTGTAGGTGGTGAAAGTAGCTCCTACAATGAGCAGTTCTTC
v_call: TRBV18; cdr3_length: 14; d_call: NA; clone_size: few; j_call: TRBJ2-7; cdr3_aa: CASSPRGRNYEQYF; cdr3_nt: TGTGCCAGCTCACCACGGGGAAGGAACTACGAGCAGTACTTC
v_call: TRBV5-1; cdr3_length: 13; d_call: NA; clone_size: NA; j_call: TRBJ1-1; cdr3_aa: CASSLADRLEAFF; cdr3_nt: TGCGCCAGCAGCTTGGCTGACAGGCTTGAAGCTTTCTTT
v_call: TRBV5-1; cdr3_length: 12; d_call: NA; clone_size: NA; j_call: TRBJ1-1; cdr3_aa: CASSQDHTEAFF; cdr3_nt: TGCGCCAGCAGCCAGGATCACACTGAAGCTTTCTTT